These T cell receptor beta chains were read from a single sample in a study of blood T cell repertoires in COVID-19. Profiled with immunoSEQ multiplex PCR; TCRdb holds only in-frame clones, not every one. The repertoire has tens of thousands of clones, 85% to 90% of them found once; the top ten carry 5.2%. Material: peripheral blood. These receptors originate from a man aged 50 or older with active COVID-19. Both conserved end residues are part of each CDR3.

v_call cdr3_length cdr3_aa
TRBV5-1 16 CASSPGSGKGDNEQFF
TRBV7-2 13 CASSQGQFTEAFF
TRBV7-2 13 CASSPGQGYEQYF
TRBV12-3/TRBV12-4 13 CASRPDRGQGYTF
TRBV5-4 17 CASSFRGHTNPGNTIYF
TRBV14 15 CASSQNLGLASTQYF
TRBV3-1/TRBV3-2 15 CASSRNRDSNEKLFF
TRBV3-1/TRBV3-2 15 CASSPRTGSGNTIYF
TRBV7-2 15 CASSLLLAGVSEQYF
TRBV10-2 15 CASSAETSGHNEQFF
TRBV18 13 CASSPQTDYGYTF
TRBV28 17 CASSLLTRGRGNSPLHF
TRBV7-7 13 CASSLYPGETQYF
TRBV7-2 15 CASSVRQGPNEKLFF
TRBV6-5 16 CASSSVGTSGKNIQYF
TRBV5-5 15 CASSSSRQNNSPLHF
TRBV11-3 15 CASSLGSGTAGELFF
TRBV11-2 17 CASSLALSGRAGDTQYF
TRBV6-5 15 CASSYSWGLDNEQFF
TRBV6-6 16 CASRERTGPTNEKLFF
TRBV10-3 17 CAISANSGGQGAGWQYF
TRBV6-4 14 CASSELAGADTQYF
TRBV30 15 CAWSVRLAGTYEQYF
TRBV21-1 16 CASSKEVIAALYEQYF
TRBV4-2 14 CASSQDTGAYGYTF
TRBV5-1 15 CASSPEGSTNYGYTF
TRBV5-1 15 CASSPRENIYNEQFF
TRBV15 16 CATSTGLAGVVGELFF
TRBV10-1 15 CASSKGGRSTGELFF
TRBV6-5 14 CASSYGQGAYEQYF
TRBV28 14 CASSTPTGINEQFF
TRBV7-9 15 CASSLDLADTDTQYF
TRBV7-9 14 CASSTPTGIVGYTF
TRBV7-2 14 CASSFPAGGRGYTF
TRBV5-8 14 CASSLGYGVRGYTF
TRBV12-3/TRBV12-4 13 CATTQRVYNEQFF
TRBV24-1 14 CATSVGRNVDTQYF
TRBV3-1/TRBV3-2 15 CASSQDFRGRDEQYF
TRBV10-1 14 CASSELQGSTEAFF
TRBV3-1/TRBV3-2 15 CASSQGTGVNSPLHF
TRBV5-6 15 CASSLSSGQGYGYTF
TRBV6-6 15 CASSYSGEGRNEQYF
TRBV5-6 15 CASSLNPRTGDEQFF
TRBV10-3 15 CAISEGASSGNTIYF
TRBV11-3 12 CASRNRNTEAFF
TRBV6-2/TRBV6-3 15 CASSYGTVSSYEQYF
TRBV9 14 CASSTRIASGELFF
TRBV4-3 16 CASSQVLAAYTGELFF
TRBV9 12 CASSAQGNTIYF
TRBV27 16 CASSSSGRGWNQPQHF
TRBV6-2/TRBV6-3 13 CASSYNRYNEQFF
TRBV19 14 CASSVGQGVEKLFF
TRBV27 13 CASRQGRGTEAFF
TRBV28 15 CASTLRGVWNTEAFF
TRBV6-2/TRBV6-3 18 CASSYSLLGNGWDTEAFF
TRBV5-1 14 CASSLDRDRGGYTF